This TCR beta chain was recovered during a study of CD8 T cells in ankylosing spondylitis. General observations from the study: Reports of some motif variants in reactive arthritis synovial fluid and blood predate this one. What appeared characteristic of ankylosing spondylitis blood was a TCR beta motif of 7 or 8 highly homologous variants. CD8+ cells made up the disease-linked clones, which were relatively rare in peripheral blood. Matched synovial fluid from ankylosing spondylitis patients was reported to be enriched for disease-linked clones.

By quantitative 5'-RACE with molecular barcodes, the TCR beta libraries were made. Via MiXCR, TCRdb re-called the 5' RACE reads, giving one row per CDR3 protein. The table lists 200,000 to 250,000 distinct CDR3 sequences, 6% to 8% of them singletons. The CDR3 has 9 amino acids. Trimming left V 8 bases short and J 5 bases short, with 4 bases between. Looked up from germline, CDR1 is MGHDK and CDR2 is SYGVNS. This clonotype has only a few counts. Its antigen is not known. This clonotype was obtained from a male donor with ankylosing spondylitis. This sequence joins TRBV25-1 and TRBJ2-7; no clear D gene. The material sequenced was blood, either unsorted or a sorted T cell fraction (not recorded which). CDR3: CASGNEQYF. The CDR3 region has the DNA TGTGCCAGCGGAAACGAGCAGTACTTC.